A single sample gave rise to the 22 T cell receptor beta chains below, sequenced in a study of blood T cell repertoires in COVID-19. Using immunoSEQ multiplex PCR, the repertoire was profiled, and TCRdb retains in-frame clones only, with some absent. Of tens of thousands of clones listed, around 87% are singletons. What was sequenced was peripheral blood. These receptors were collected from a man between 70 and 80 years old with active COVID-19.

The gene calls are TRBV20-1 and TRBJ2-1; TRBD2 matches 7 bases. Trimming at V came to 3 bases and at J to 4 bases, leaving 15 bases not matched to a gene. This CDR3 comprises 17 residues. In germline, CDR1 is DFQATT, CDR2 SNEGSKA (reference sequence). The CDR3 is CSASWRSGALLYNEQFF. In DNA, the CDR3 is TGCAGTGCTAGTTGGAGGAGCGGGGCGTTGTTATACAATGAGCAGTTCTTC.

The rearrangement joins TRBV29-1 to TRBJ2-2, with TRBD2 matching over 7 bases. The CDR3 has 14 residues. The V segment lost 7 bases and the J segment 5 bases; nucleotides outside the gene matches: 10. In germline, CDR1 is SQVTM, CDR2 ANQGSEA. The CDR3 DNA reads TGCAGCGCCCAAGGGCCAGCGGGAACCGGGGAGCTGTTTTTT. This translates into CSAQGPAGTGELFF.

The gene calls are TRBV7-3 and TRBJ2-1, with 7 positions matching TRBD2. The junction had 16 bases not matched to a gene; V was cut back by 5 bases and J by 9 bases. The CDR3 totals 16 residues. Germline V CDR1 and CDR2: SGHTA, FQGTGA. In nucleotides, the CDR3 is TGTGCCAGCAGCAAGGGTGCGGGAGCCCTCGGGGGTGAGCAGTTCTTC. This sequence encodes CASSKGAGALGGEQFF.

This rearrangement joins TRBV9 to TRBJ2-3; 7 nucleotides agree with TRBD2. Germline V gene data show CDR1 as SGDLS and CDR2 as YYNGEE. Trimming took 0 bases from V and 4 from J; bases not matched to a gene: 5. CDR3 length: 15 amino acids. The CDR3: CASSVAAGRADTQYF. The CDR3 DNA reads TGTGCCAGCAGCGTAGCCGCAGGGAGGGCAGATACGCAGTATTTT. The whole variable domain, filled in from reference TRBV9 and TRBJ2-3, reads DSGVTQTPKHLITATGQRVTLRCSPRSGDLSVYWYQQSLDQGLQFLIQYYNGEERAKGNILERFSAQQFPDLHSELNLSSLELGDSALYFCASSVAAGRADTQYFGPGTRLTVL.

The rearrangement uses TRBV11-3 and TRBJ2-3; possibly TRBD2 for D (6 bases). The V gene's germline CDR1 is SGHNT and CDR2 YENEEA. V lost 5 bases, J lost 5 bases, and 17 bases lay in between. This CDR3 spans 15 amino acids. The DNA of the CDR3 is TGTGCCAGCAGCCGCCGGGACTCGGGGGAAGATACGCAGTATTTT. Translation gives CASSRRDSGEDTQYF.

The chain recombines TRBV14 with TRBJ1-1; D ambiguous. CDR1 SGHDN and CDR2 FVKESK come from the germline V gene. This CDR3 contains 14 residues. The ends were cut back, 4 bases at V and 5 bases at J, with 14 bases in the middle. CDR3 nucleotides: TGTGCCAGCAGCCCAAATGCGGCGGGGACTGAAGCTTTCTTT. It encodes CASSPNAAGTEAFF.

This clone appeared a single time. V usage is TRBV15 and J usage is TRBJ2-5; 10 nucleotides match TRBD2. This CDR3 spans 15 amino acids. Germline assignment: CDR1 LNHNV and CDR2 YYDKDF (reference sequence). Trimming at V came to 9 bases and at J to 5 bases, leaving 12 bases not matched to a gene. The CDR3: CATAKAGGPRETQYF. The CDR3 coding sequence is TGTGCCACAGCGAAAGCGGGAGGGCCGCGGGAGACCCAGTACTTC.

The gene calls are TRBV5-1 and TRBJ2-7, with 16 positions matching TRBD2. With 4 bases clipped from V and 4 bases from J, the junction kept 8 bases outside the gene matches. This CDR3 region has 17 residues. Germline lookup yields CDR1 SGHRS and CDR2 YFSETQ. As DNA, the CDR3 is TGCGCCAGCAGCGCCGGGACTAGCGGGAGGGCCGGGTACGAGCAGTACTTC. This translates into CASSAGTSGRAGYEQYF.

The chain links TRBV28 to TRBJ2-1; 8 bases fit TRBD2. With 6 bases clipped from V and 4 bases from J, the junction kept 8 bases outside the gene matches. Germline V gene lookup returns CDR1 MDHEN and CDR2 SYDVKM. This CDR3 is 15 amino acids long. In nucleotides, the CDR3 is TGTGCCAGCAGCCCCAGCGGGAGTGGATACAATGAGCAGTTCTTC. It yields the protein CASSPSGSGYNEQFF.

This chain connects TRBV27 to TRBJ2-3; possible D gene TRBD2, 6 bases. CDR3 length: 15 amino acids. Germline CDR1 and CDR2: MNHEY and SMNVEV (reference sequence). V was clipped by 4 bases and J by 0 bases, with 11 bases between them. The CDR3 spells CASSSPAGSTDTQYF. CDR3 in DNA: TGTGCCAGCAGTTCCCCTGCGGGGAGCACAGATACGCAGTATTTT.

With regard to this clone: Different DNA sequences within this sample yield the same CDR3. V is TRBV3-1 (or the pseudogene TRBV3-2) and J is TRBJ2-3, with D unresolved. V lost 1 base and J 1 base, leaving 6 bases between the germline ends. This CDR3 comprises 14 residues. Germline V lookup: CDR1 LGHDT, CDR2 YNNKEL (reference sequence). CDR3 protein: CASSQGLRTDTQYF. The CDR3 nucleotides read TGTGCCAGCAGCCAAGGGCTCCGCACAGATACGCAGTATTTT.

CDR3 region: CASSYSRLANYGYTF. CDR3 DNA sequence: TGTGCCAGCAGTTACTCGCGGTTAGCTAACTATGGCTACACCTTC. J is TRBJ1-2 and V is TRBV6-2 or TRBV6-3, with unresolved D. This CDR3 spans 15 amino acids. Germline V gene data show CDR1 as MNHEY and CDR2 as SVGEGT. Between the trimmed V and J ends, which lost 0 bases and 0 bases, there was a span of 8 bases.

This clone was observed a handful of times. The V gene is TRBV6-2 or TRBV6-3, the J gene TRBJ2-7; D unresolved. The germline gives CDR1 MNHEY, CDR2 SVGEGT. V dropped 2 bases and J dropped 7 bases, with 9 bases sitting between them. This CDR3 spans 12 amino acids. The CDR3 region is CASSYPLREQYF. The CDR3 DNA is TGTGCCAGCAGTTACCCCCTGAGGGAGCAGTACTTC.

The chain has TRBV27 and TRBJ1-1, with 12 bases aligning to TRBD1. The CDR3 contains 16 residues. Germline loops: CDR1 MNHEY, CDR2 SMNVEV (reference sequence). Trimming cost V 1 base and J 6 bases; bases outside gene matches: 6. Written as DNA, the CDR3 is TGTGCCAGCAGTTTATGGGGACAGGGGGCGGTGGCTGAAGCTTTCTTT. Translating it yields CASSLWGQGAVAEAFF.

This chain links TRBV21-1 with TRBJ2-7; TRBD1 is the table's D call, not checked against the DNA. TRBV21-1 is a pseudogene segment. The CDR3 is 13 residues long. The CDR3 loop reads CASSLTGLYEQYF. For the CDR3, the DNA is TGTGCCAGCAGCCTAACAGGGCTCTACGAGCAGTACTTC.

The rearrangement links TRBV7-9 to TRBJ2-1; 13 bases fit TRBD2. The junction had 3 bases not matched to a gene; V was cut back by 4 bases and J by 3 bases. The CDR3 length is 16 residues. CDR1 is SEHNR and CDR2 is FQNEAQ in the germline V gene (reference sequence). DNA of the CDR3: TGTGCCAGCAGCTCCAGGACTAGCGGGAGCTACAATGAGCAGTTCTTC. This gives the protein CASSSRTSGSYNEQFF. The full variable domain, in which reference TRBV7-9 and TRBJ2-1 provide the parts outside the CDR3, is DTGVSQNPRHKITKRGQNVTFRCDPISEHNRLYWYRQTLGQGPEFLTYFQNEAQLEKSRLLSDRFSAERPKGSFSTLEIQRTEQGDSAMYLCASSSRTSGSYNEQFFGPGTRLTVL.

This clone was seen a single time. The genes are TRBV6-1 and TRBJ2-3; TRBD2 agrees at 9 bases. V shed 2 bases, J shed 4 bases, and the junction held 4 bases outside the gene matches. Looked up from germline, CDR1 is MNHNS and CDR2 is SASEGT. This CDR3 has 15 amino acids. CDR3 amino acids: CASSEPGGRADTQYF. DNA for the CDR3: TGTGCCAGCAGTGAACCGGGCGGGAGGGCAGATACGCAGTATTTT.

This clone was recorded only once. The chain carries TRBV5-1 and TRBJ2-3; 10 nucleotides align to TRBD2. Germline V gene sequence: CDR1 SGHRS, CDR2 YFSETQ. V was clipped by 1 base and J by 0 bases; unmatched bases: 2. This CDR3 region has 16 residues. The CDR3, as DNA: TGCGCCAGCAGCTTGCGGACTAGCGGCAGCACAGATACGCAGTATTTT. It translates to CASSLRTSGSTDTQYF. The entire variable domain, with the rest obtained from reference TRBV5-1 and TRBJ2-3, is as follows: KAGVTQTPRYLIKTRGQQVTLSCSPISGHRSVSWYQQTPGQGLQFLFEYFSETQRNKGNFPGRFSGRQFSNSRSEMNVSTLELGDSALYLCASSLRTSGSTDTQYFGPGTRLTVL.

This chain connects TRBV19 to TRBJ2-6, with TRBD1 matching over 12 bases. The CDR3 runs 18 residues. J was trimmed by 5 bases and V by 5 bases; bases with no gene match: 10. Germline V gene lookup returns CDR1 LNHDA and CDR2 SQIVND (reference sequence). This chain's CDR3 is CASSPGDRGRLWANVLTF. CDR3 bases: TGTGCCAGTAGTCCCGGGGACAGGGGGCGTCTCTGGGCCAACGTCCTGACTTTC.

The chain links TRBV2 to TRBJ2-1, with D possibly being TRBD2 (5 bases). V dropped 5 bases and J dropped 3 bases, with 17 bases sitting between them. CDR1 is SNHLY, CDR2 FYNNEI, per germline. The CDR3 loop spans 16 amino acids. CDR3 sequence: CASSPRGAAYYNEQFF. The DNA for the CDR3 is TGTGCCAGCAGTCCCCGTGGAGCGGCCTACTACAATGAGCAGTTCTTC.

The V and J genes are TRBV6-2 or TRBV6-3 and TRBJ1-1; TRBD1 agrees at 9 bases. CDR3 size: 14 residues. V was clipped by 3 bases and J by 5 bases; unmatched bases: 4. Germline V CDR1 and CDR2: MNHEY, SVGEGT. The CDR3 DNA sequence: TGTGCCAGCAGTTATGGACAGGGGAATACTGAAGCTTTCTTT. This encodes CASSYGQGNTEAFF.

V is TRBV2 and J is TRBJ2-1; 15 nucleotides line up with TRBD2. V lost 6 bases and J lost 9; bases outside the gene matches: 6. Germline lookup yields CDR1 SNHLY and CDR2 FYNNEI. The CDR3 runs to 15 residues. The CDR3 loop reads CASSTGLAGGSEQFF. CDR3 DNA: TGTGCCAGCAGCACCGGACTAGCGGGAGGGAGTGAGCAGTTCTTC.